These 30 T cell receptor beta chains came from one sample sequenced in a study of Ad26.COV2.S vaccination and SARS-CoV-2 variants. TCRdb keeps only in-frame clones here, not all; method: immunoSEQ multiplex PCR. The profile shows roughly 680,000 clones, 80% to 90% of them singletons. The treatment is: 15 to 20 received Ad26.COV2.S at low or high dose, single or two shots; about 5 received placebo; per-sample allocation not given. Sampling was performed 63 days after the first vaccine or placebo injection. The source was peripheral blood, collected in a trial of Ad26.COV2.S vaccine versus placebo. Receptors originate from a person aged 18-65 years who received the Ad26.COV2.S COVID-19 vaccine or a placebo.

The chain joins TRBV7-3 to TRBJ2-2; maybe TRBD2 (6 bases). Germline V lookup: CDR1 SGHTA, CDR2 FQGTGA. The CDR3 is 18 residues long. V lost 4 bases to trimming and J lost 0 bases, with 18 bases between them. The CDR3 DNA sequence: TGTGCCAGCAGCTCTCGTCCTTTTGGGGGGACGAACACCGGGGAGCTGTTTTTT. This sequence encodes CASSSRPFGGTNTGELFF. The variable domain in full, completed from reference TRBV7-3 and TRBJ2-2, reads GAGVSQTPSNKVTEKGKYVELRCDPISGHTALYWYRQSLGQGPEFLIYFQGTGAADDSGLPNDRFFAVRPEGSVSTLKIQRTERGDSAVYLCASSSRPFGGTNTGELFFGEGSRLTVL.

The chain carries TRBV29-1 and TRBJ1-1, with TRBD1 identical over 8 bases. Trimming took 2 bases from V and 4 from J; bases not matched to a gene: 6. From germline, CDR1 is SQVTM and CDR2 ANQGSEA. The length of the CDR3 is 14 residues. Written as DNA, the CDR3 is TGCAGCGTTGAACCACAGGGGGGGGCCACTGAAGCTTTCTTT. Translating it yields CSVEPQGGATEAFF.

Only a few counts were recorded for this clone. The rearrangement joins TRBV9 to TRBJ2-7, with D perhaps given as TRBD1 or TRBD2 (5 bases each). V shed 0 bases and J shed 1 base, with 20 bases lying between them. Looked up from germline, CDR1 is SGDLS and CDR2 is YYNGEE. This CDR3 has 18 amino acids. CDR3 protein: CASSVGASSGRISYEQYF. In nucleotides, the CDR3 is TGTGCCAGCAGCGTAGGTGCTTCCTCGGGACGGATATCCTACGAGCAGTACTTC.

The J gene is TRBJ1-1, the V gene TRBV5-4; D may be TRBD1 (6 bases). This CDR3 contains 12 residues. Germline CDR1 SGHNT, CDR2 YYREEE (reference sequence). V was trimmed by 4 bases and J by 7 bases, leaving 11 bases between them. CDR3 region: CASSTRTDEAFF. CDR3 coding DNA: TGTGCCAGCAGCACCCGGACAGATGAAGCTTTCTTT.

The CDR3 is CASSQELWDTEAFF. The DNA of the CDR3 is TGCGCCAGCAGCCAAGAATTGTGGGACACTGAAGCTTTCTTT. This rearrangement joins TRBV4-3 to TRBJ1-1; D remains unclear. V lost 0 bases, J lost 3 bases, and 8 bases lay in between. Germline V gene lookup returns CDR1 LGHNA and CDR2 YSLEER. This CDR3 is 14 amino acids long.

The rearrangement joins TRBV7-8 to TRBJ1-2; no clear D. The CDR3 covers 13 residues. Germline V lookup: CDR1 SGHVS, CDR2 FQNEAQ. V was cut by 0 bases and J by 4 bases, with 6 bases left in between. The CDR3 region has the DNA TGTGCCAGCAGCTTAGCGGATATCTATGGCTACACCTTC. Protein sequence: CASSLADIYGYTF.

This chain joins TRBV11-2 and TRBJ1-1; D remains unclear. Germline assignment: CDR1 SGHAT and CDR2 FQNNGV. This CDR3 is 12 amino acids long. V was cut by 7 bases and J by 1 base, with 7 bases left in between. The CDR3 spells CASTTGNTEAFF. DNA for the CDR3: TGTGCCAGCACCACCGGGAACACTGAAGCTTTCTTT.

The V and J genes are TRBV5-4 and TRBJ2-1, with a weak D call TRBD1 (6 bases). This CDR3 has 12 amino acids. The V end was cut by 4 bases, the J end by 9 bases, with 11 bases between. CDR1 SGHNT and CDR2 YYREEE come from the germline V gene (reference sequence). Here the CDR3 DNA reads TGTGCCAGCAGCCTGGGGGCCAGTGAGCAGTTCTTC. Translation: CASSLGASEQFF.

The V call is TRBV27, the J call TRBJ1-3; D remains ambiguous. This CDR3 spans 16 amino acids. The V end lost 5 bases, the J end lost 7 bases, and 21 bases lay between the germline ends. Germline V lookup: CDR1 MNHEY, CDR2 SMNVEV (reference sequence). The CDR3 nucleotides are TGTGCCAGCAGTGCCTCCCCGGGCTTACGGGGTAACACCATATATTTT. Translated, it gives CASSASPGLRGNTIYF.

The chain links TRBV10-3 to TRBJ2-7; 8 bases are a match to TRBD1. Germline V gives CDR1 ENHRY, CDR2 SYGVKD. Unmatched junction bases numbered 12, after V lost 5 bases and J lost 3 bases. The CDR3 extends over 16 amino acids. The CDR3 spells CAISPSAGQGSYEQYF. The DNA for the CDR3 is TGTGCCATCAGTCCGTCGGCAGGACAGGGTAGCTACGAGCAGTACTTC.

CDR3 nucleotides: TGCGCCAGCAGCCCAGGGGGACAGGTAGGGACTGAAGCTTTCTTT. It is translated as CASSPGGQVGTEAFF. The V gene is TRBV5-1, the J gene TRBJ1-1; 8 bases line up with TRBD1. The CDR3 spans 15 residues. V lost 4 bases and J lost 5; bases outside the gene matches: 10. CDR1 is SGHRS, CDR2 YFSETQ, per germline.

This rearrangement joins TRBV5-1 to TRBJ2-2; D is ambiguous. The CDR3 runs to 13 residues. Trimming removed 2 bases at V and 2 bases at J, with 4 bases between. Germline CDR1 and CDR2: SGHRS and YFSETQ. CDR3 DNA: TGCGCCAGCAGCTTACACAACACCGGGGAGCTGTTTTTT. It translates to CASSLHNTGELFF. Full variable domain (remainder filled in from reference TRBV5-1 and TRBJ2-2): KAGVTQTPRYLIKTRGQQVTLSCSPISGHRSVSWYQQTPGQGLQFLFEYFSETQRNKGNFPGRFSGRQFSNSRSEMNVSTLELGDSALYLCASSLHNTGELFFGEGSRLTVL.

Only one count was recorded for this clone. The chain uses TRBV10-3 and TRBJ2-7; 9 positions match TRBD2. CDR1 and CDR2 from the germline V gene are ENHRY and SYGVKD. Trimming cost V 7 bases and J 6 bases; bases outside gene matches: 10. CDR3 length: 14 residues. The CDR3, as DNA: TGTGCCATCAAGAAAGCGGGGGGCCCAACCGAGCAGTACTTC. Protein sequence: CAIKKAGGPTEQYF.

This rearrangement joins TRBV10-1 to TRBJ2-3; 9 bases align to TRBD2. With 2 bases clipped from V and 6 bases from J, the junction kept 6 bases outside the gene matches. Germline values: CDR1 WNHNN, CDR2 SYGVQD (reference sequence). The CDR3 runs 15 residues. Here the CDR3 DNA reads TGCGCCAGCAGTGAGGCGACTAGCGGAGGCGATACGCAGTATTTT. It specifies CASSEATSGGDTQYF.

The CDR3 bases are TGTGCCAGCGCGACTGGGACGGCCAAAAACATTCAGTACTTC. Translated: CASATGTAKNIQYF. This chain uses TRBV7-9 with TRBJ2-4; the D gene could be TRBD1 or TRBD2 (5 bases each). This CDR3 is 14 amino acids long. Germline V gene lookup returns CDR1 SEHNR and CDR2 FQNEAQ (reference sequence). V was trimmed by 8 bases and J by 1 base, leaving 12 bases between them.

The V gene is TRBV7-8, the J gene TRBJ2-3; D might be TRBD1 (5 bases). CDR3 length equals 17 residues. The germline gives CDR1 SGHVS, CDR2 FQNEAQ. Trimming removed 2 bases at V and 0 bases at J, with 15 bases between. CDR3: CASSLLGRGPSTDTQYF. Here the CDR3 DNA reads TGTGCCAGCAGCTTACTGGGGCGAGGACCGAGCACAGATACGCAGTATTTT.

The rearrangement uses TRBV7-9 and TRBJ1-1; D is ambiguous. The CDR3 runs 14 residues. CDR1 SEHNR and CDR2 FQNEAQ come from the germline V gene (reference sequence). The V and J ends lost 5 bases and 5 bases respectively, with 15 bases between them. As DNA, the CDR3 is TGTGCCAGCAGCATAGGCCTAGGGAGGACTGAAGCTTTCTTT. Translated, it gives CASSIGLGRTEAFF.

The table lists this clone with a count of one. This chain uses TRBV6-5 with TRBJ2-1, with 12 bases that match TRBD2. Germline assignment: CDR1 MNHEY and CDR2 SVGAGI. CDR3 length equals 15 residues. V lost 4 bases to trimming and J lost 7 bases; unmatched junction nucleotides: 5. The CDR3 region is CASSFLAGGQNEQFF. DNA for the CDR3: TGTGCCAGCAGTTTTCTAGCGGGGGGGCAAAATGAGCAGTTCTTC.

This clone appeared a single time. The J gene is TRBJ2-1, the V gene TRBV10-3; TRBD1 might be the D (6 bases). Deletions cut 2 bases from V and 2 bases from J, with 16 bases between. The CDR3 has 17 residues. Germline V gives CDR1 ENHRY, CDR2 SYGVKD. CDR3 amino acids: CAISESRTALTYNEQFF. In DNA form, the CDR3 reads TGTGCCATCAGTGAGAGTAGGACAGCCCTGACCTACAATGAGCAGTTCTTC.

The rearrangement links TRBV5-1 to TRBJ2-2; TRBD2 might be the D (5 bases). Germline V gives CDR1 SGHRS, CDR2 YFSETQ. CDR3 length equals 15 residues. Trimming left V 0 bases short and J 5 bases short, with 11 bases between. The CDR3 DNA reads TGCGCCAGCAGCTTGGGACCCGAGGGTACCGGGGAGCTGTTTTTT. It codes for CASSLGPEGTGELFF.

About this clone itself: Other nucleotide sequences in the sample specify the same CDR3. This sequence joins TRBV18 and TRBJ2-5, with D uncertain. Germline V lookup: CDR1 KGHSH, CDR2 LQKENI. The CDR3 has 13 residues. With 0 bases removed from V and 5 bases from J, the gap between germline ends came to 7 bases. CDR3 sequence: CASSPPGIETQYF. In nucleotides, the CDR3 is TGTGCCAGCTCACCACCGGGTATCGAGACCCAGTACTTC.

V is TRBV5-6 and J is TRBJ1-2, with a tentative D call TRBD1 (6 bases). The CDR3 covers 16 residues. The V end lost 3 bases, the J end lost 8 bases, and 23 bases lay between the germline ends. Germline V gene data show CDR1 as SGHDT and CDR2 as YYEEEE. CDR3 protein: CASSSLTVTGLGGYTF. Written as DNA, the CDR3 is TGTGCCAGCAGCTCCCTAACCGTGACAGGCCTAGGCGGCTACACCTTC.

The chain recombines TRBV30 with TRBJ1-4; D is undetermined. This CDR3 contains 11 residues. V lost 1 base and J 3 bases, leaving 0 bases between the germline ends. CDR1 is GTSNPN and CDR2 is SVGIG in the germline V gene (reference sequence). DNA for the CDR3: TGTGCCTGGAGTGCTAATGAAAAACTGTTTTTT. This translates into CAWSANEKLFF.

J is TRBJ1-1 and V is TRBV5-1; D gene ambiguous. Trimming took 0 bases from V and 6 from J, leaving 15 bases between them. This CDR3 is 15 amino acids long. Germline-derived CDR1 and CDR2 are SGHRS and YFSETQ. The CDR3 DNA reads as TGCGCCAGCAGCTTGGGTGGAGACTTACGGGCTGAAGCTTTCTTT. Its translation: CASSLGGDLRAEAFF.

This clone has only one observation. The chain is built from TRBV24-1 and TRBJ2-1; possible D gene TRBD1, 6 bases. Germline CDR1 reads KGHDR; CDR2 reads SFDVKD. V lost 5 bases, J lost 4 bases, and 17 bases lay in between. This CDR3 is 16 amino acids long. As DNA, the CDR3 is TGTGCCACCAGTGTTACGGACAGCCCCTTTTACAATGAGCAGTTCTTC. Amino acids: CATSVTDSPFYNEQFF.

The chain combines TRBV27 with TRBJ1-4, with 10 bases that match TRBD1. The CDR3 is made up of 14 amino acids. Germline trimming cut 4 bases from V and 7 bases from J; bases unmatched to any gene: 3. Germline V gene data show CDR1 as MNHEY and CDR2 as SMNVEV (reference sequence). CDR3 coding DNA: TGTGCCAGCAGTTCGACAGGGGGCGGTGAAAAACTGTTTTTT. Amino acid sequence: CASSSTGGGEKLFF.

The CDR3 DNA sequence: TGTGCCAGCAGCGTAGCTGGGGCGGCTTACTCCTACAATGAGCAGTTCTTC. Amino acid sequence: CASSVAGAAYSYNEQFF. The gene calls are TRBV9 and TRBJ2-1; weak D call: TRBD1 (5 bases). The CDR3 is 17 amino acids. Trimming cost V 0 bases and J 0 bases, with 13 bases left between them. Germline V lookup: CDR1 SGDLS, CDR2 YYNGEE. Drawing the rest from reference TRBV9 and TRBJ2-1, the complete variable domain is DSGVTQTPKHLITATGQRVTLRCSPRSGDLSVYWYQQSLDQGLQFLIQYYNGEERAKGNILERFSAQQFPDLHSELNLSSLELGDSALYFCASSVAGAAYSYNEQFFGPGTRLTVL.

The V call is TRBV5-1, the J call TRBJ2-3; unclear D gene. With 0 bases removed from V and 1 base from J, the gap between germline ends came to 9 bases. Germline CDR1 reads SGHRS; CDR2 reads YFSETQ. The CDR3 contains 15 residues. CDR3 bases: TGCGCCAGCAGCTTGGCCCAAGCAGGCACAGATACGCAGTATTTT. Residues: CASSLAQAGTDTQYF.

CDR3 in DNA: TGTGCCAGCAGTTACTCAGCCGGGTGGGGAAGCGAGCAGTACTTC. Protein product: CASSYSAGWGSEQYF. This sequence joins TRBV6-6 and TRBJ2-7; D unclear. This CDR3 spans 15 amino acids. The germline V and J ends were trimmed by 0 bases and 6 bases, with 15 bases remaining between them. The germline gives CDR1 MNHNY, CDR2 SVGAGI (reference sequence).

The chain uses TRBV5-1 and TRBJ2-2; 10 nucleotides agree with TRBD2. There are 16 residues in the CDR3. CDR1 is SGHRS and CDR2 is YFSETQ in the germline V gene. Losses at the gene ends were 4 bases for V and 4 bases for J; bases not matched to a gene: 7. The CDR3 is CASSRPGLASTGELFF. CDR3 nucleotide sequence: TGCGCCAGCAGCCGTCCGGGACTAGCGAGCACCGGGGAGCTGTTTTTT.